This T cell receptor (beta chain) was identified during a study of cytomegalovirus exposure and HLA in healthy donors. Study-wide findings and caveats: CMV antigen specificity was confirmed in vitro for a few CMV-associated chains. Segments of the TCR beta V type were, in most cases, productive about 87% or about 30% of the time in an earlier analysis.

Vbeta (60) and Jbeta (13) primers were used in the PCR. The table came from immunoSEQ multiplex PCR; TCRdb's copy has only in-frame clones and leaves some out. The table records about 87,000 clones, 70% to 80% of them present only once. Turning to this clone: Its specificity is not known.

Trimming took off 4 bases at V and 0 bases at J, with 15 bases between the two ends. The germline gives CDR1 KGHSH, CDR2 LQKENI. This CDR3 contains 17 residues. The V call is TRBV18, the J call TRBJ2-2; D is possibly TRBD1 (6 bases). The sample consisted of PBMCs. The source of this sequence is a young man in good health and CMV-seropositive. The CDR3 here is CASSLPGQSTNTGELFF. The CDR3 DNA reads TGTGCCAGCTCACTCCCCGGACAGTCAACGAACACCGGGGAGCTGTTTTTT.